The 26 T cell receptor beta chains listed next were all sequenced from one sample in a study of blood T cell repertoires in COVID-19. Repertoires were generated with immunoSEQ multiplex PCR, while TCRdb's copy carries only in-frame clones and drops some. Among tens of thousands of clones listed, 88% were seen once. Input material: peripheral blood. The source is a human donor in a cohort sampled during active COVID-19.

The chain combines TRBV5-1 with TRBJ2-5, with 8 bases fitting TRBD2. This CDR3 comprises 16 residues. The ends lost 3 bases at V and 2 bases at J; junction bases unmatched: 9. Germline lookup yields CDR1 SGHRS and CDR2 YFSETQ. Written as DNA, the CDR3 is TGCGCCAGCAGCTCCCGGGTAGCGGGGCGACAAGAGACCCAGTACTTC. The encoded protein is CASSSRVAGRQETQYF.

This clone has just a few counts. For the CDR3, the DNA is TGTGCTAGTGGGAGAGGGGACAGGGGCTCACCCCTCCACTTT. Protein sequence: CASGRGDRGSPLHF. This chain connects TRBV12-5 to TRBJ1-6; 10 bases align to TRBD1. CDR3 length equals 14 residues. V was clipped by 6 bases and J by 10 bases; unmatched bases: 6. Germline assignment: CDR1 LGHNT and CDR2 FRNRAP.

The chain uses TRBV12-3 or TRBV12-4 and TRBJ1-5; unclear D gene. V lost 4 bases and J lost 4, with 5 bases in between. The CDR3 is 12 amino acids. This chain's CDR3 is CASSYRNQPQHF. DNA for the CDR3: TGTGCCAGCAGTTACAGAAATCAGCCCCAGCATTTT.

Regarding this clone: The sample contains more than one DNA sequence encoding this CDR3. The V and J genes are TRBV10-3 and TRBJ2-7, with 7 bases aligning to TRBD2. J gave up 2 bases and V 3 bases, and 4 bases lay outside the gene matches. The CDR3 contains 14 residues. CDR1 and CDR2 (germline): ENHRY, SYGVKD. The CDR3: CAISDSSGTYEQYF. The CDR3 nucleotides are TGTGCCATCAGTGACTCTAGCGGCACCTACGAGCAGTACTTC.

The CDR3 here is CASSSLDQETQYF. CDR3 bases: TGCGCCAGCAGCTCTCTTGACCAAGAGACCCAGTACTTC. The chain combines TRBV5-1 with TRBJ2-5; D not resolved. The CDR3 extends over 13 amino acids. Germline CDR1 SGHRS, CDR2 YFSETQ. The ends were cut back, 3 bases at V and 0 bases at J, with 6 bases in the middle.

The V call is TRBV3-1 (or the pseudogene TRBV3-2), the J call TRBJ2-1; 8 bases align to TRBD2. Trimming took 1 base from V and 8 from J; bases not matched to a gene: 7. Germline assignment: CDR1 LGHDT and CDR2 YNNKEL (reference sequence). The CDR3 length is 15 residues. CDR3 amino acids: CASSQAGGPNHEQFF. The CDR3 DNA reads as TGTGCCAGCAGCCAAGCGGGAGGGCCAAATCATGAGCAGTTCTTC.

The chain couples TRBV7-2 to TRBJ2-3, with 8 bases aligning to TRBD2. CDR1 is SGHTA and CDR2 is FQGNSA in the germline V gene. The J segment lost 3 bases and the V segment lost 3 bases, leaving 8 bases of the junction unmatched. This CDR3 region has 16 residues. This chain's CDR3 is CASSLGSSGGTDTQYF. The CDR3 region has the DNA TGTGCCAGCAGCTTGGGCTCCAGCGGGGGTACAGATACGCAGTATTTT.

This CDR3 reads CASSLTGNQPQHF. In nucleotides, the CDR3 is TGTGCCAGCAGCCTTACAGGGAATCAGCCCCAGCATTTT. This rearrangement joins TRBV12-3 or TRBV12-4 to TRBJ1-5; a possible D gene is TRBD1 (6 bases). The CDR3 runs to 13 residues. V shed 6 bases and J shed 4 bases, with 10 bases lying between them.

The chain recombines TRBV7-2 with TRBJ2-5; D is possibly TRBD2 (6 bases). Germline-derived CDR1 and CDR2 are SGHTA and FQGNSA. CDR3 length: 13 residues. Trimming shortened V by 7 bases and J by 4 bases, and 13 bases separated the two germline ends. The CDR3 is CASTPPGGETQYF. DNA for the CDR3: TGTGCCAGCACCCCCCCCGGGGGAGAGACCCAGTACTTC.

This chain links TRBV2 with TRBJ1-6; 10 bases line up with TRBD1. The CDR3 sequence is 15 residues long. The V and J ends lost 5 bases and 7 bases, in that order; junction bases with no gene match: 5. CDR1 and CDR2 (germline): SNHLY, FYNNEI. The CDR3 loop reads CASSNLGQGNSPLHF. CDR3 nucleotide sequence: TGTGCCAGCAGTAATTTGGGACAGGGGAATTCACCCCTCCACTTT.

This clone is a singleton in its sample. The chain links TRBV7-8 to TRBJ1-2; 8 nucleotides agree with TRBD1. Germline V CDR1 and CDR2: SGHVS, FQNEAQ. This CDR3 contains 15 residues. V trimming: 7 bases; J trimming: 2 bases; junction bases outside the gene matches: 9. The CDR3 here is CASTGQGAMNYGYTF. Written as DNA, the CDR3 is TGTGCCAGCACAGGGCAGGGGGCGATGAACTATGGCTACACCTTC.

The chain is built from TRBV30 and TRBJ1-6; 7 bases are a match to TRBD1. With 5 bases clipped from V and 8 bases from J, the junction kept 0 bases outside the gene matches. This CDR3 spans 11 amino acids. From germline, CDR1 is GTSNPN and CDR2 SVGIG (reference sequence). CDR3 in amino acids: CAWDRDSPLHF. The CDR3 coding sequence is TGTGCCTGGGACAGGGATTCACCCCTCCACTTT.

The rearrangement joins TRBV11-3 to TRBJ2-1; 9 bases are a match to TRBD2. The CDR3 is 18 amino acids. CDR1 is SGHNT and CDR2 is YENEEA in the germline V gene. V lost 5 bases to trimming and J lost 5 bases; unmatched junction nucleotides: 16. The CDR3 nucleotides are TGTGCCAGCAGCCCCCCTGGGTATAGCGGGAGATATAACAATGAGCAGTTCTTC. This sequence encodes CASSPPGYSGRYNNEQFF.

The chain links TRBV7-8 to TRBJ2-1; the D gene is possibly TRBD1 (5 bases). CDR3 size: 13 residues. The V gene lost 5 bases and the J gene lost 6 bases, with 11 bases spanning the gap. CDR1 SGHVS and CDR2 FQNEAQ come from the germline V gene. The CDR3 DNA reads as TGTGCCAGCAGCCCAGGGTGGCGCAATGAGCAGTTCTTC. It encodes CASSPGWRNEQFF.

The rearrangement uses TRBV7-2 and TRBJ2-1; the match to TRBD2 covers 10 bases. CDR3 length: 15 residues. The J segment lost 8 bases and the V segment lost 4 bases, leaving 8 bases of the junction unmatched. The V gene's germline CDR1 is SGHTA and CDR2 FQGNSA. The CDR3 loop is CASSSQRGGPDEQFF. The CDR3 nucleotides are TGTGCCAGCAGCTCCCAGCGGGGGGGCCCCGATGAGCAGTTCTTC.

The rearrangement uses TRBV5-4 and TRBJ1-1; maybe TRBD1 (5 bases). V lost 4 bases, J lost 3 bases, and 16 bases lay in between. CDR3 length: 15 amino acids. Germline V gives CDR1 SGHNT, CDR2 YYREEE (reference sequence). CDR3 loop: CASSPSGGGDTEAFF. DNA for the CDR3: TGTGCCAGCAGCCCCTCCGGTGGAGGGGACACTGAAGCTTTCTTT.

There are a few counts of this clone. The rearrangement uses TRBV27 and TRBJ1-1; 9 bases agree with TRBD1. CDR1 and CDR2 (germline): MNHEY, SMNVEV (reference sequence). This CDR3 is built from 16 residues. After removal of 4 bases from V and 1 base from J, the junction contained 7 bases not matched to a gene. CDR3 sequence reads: CASSYQGQGSNTEAFF. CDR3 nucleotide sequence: TGTGCCAGCAGTTACCAAGGACAGGGGTCGAACACTGAAGCTTTCTTT.

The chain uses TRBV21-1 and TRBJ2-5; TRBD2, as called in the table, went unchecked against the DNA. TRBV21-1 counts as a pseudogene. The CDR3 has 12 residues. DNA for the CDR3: TGTGCCAGCAGCAACGGGGGAGAGACCCAGTACTTC. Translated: CASSNGGETQYF.

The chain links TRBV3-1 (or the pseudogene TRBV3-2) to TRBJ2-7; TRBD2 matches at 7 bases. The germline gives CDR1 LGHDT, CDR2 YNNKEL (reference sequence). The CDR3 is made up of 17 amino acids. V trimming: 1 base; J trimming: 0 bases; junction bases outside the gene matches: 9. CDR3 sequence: CASSQGILAVSSYEQYF. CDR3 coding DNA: TGTGCCAGCAGCCAAGGCATCCTAGCGGTGAGCTCCTACGAGCAGTACTTC.

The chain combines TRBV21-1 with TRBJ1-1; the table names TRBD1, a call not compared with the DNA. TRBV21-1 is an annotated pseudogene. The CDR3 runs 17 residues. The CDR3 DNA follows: TGTGCCAGCAGCAAAGACAGAAAAATAAACATGAACACTGAAGCTTTCTTT. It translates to CASSKDRKINMNTEAFF.

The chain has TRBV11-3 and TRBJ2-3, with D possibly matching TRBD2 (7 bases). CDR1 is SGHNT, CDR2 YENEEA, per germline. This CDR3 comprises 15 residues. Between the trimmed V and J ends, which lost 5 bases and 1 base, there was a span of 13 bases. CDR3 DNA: TGTGCCAGCAGCCGACGGGGGGCAGGCACAGATACGCAGTATTTT. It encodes CASSRRGAGTDTQYF.

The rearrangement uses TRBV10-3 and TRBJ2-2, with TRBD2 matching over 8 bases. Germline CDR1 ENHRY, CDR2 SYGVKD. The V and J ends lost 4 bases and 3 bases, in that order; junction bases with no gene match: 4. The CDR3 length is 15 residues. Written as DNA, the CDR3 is TGTGCCATCAGTGTCTCTAGCGGGTACACCGGGGAGCTGTTTTTT. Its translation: CAISVSSGYTGELFF.

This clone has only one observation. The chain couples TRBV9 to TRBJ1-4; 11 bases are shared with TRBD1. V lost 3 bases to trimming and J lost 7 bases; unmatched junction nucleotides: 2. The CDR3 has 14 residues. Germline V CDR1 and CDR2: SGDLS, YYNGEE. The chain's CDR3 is CASSAGQGGEKLFF. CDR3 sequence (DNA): TGTGCCAGCAGCGCGGGACAGGGGGGTGAAAAACTGTTTTTT. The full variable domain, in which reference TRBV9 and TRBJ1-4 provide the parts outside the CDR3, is DSGVTQTPKHLITATGQRVTLRCSPRSGDLSVYWYQQSLDQGLQFLIQYYNGEERAKGNILERFSAQQFPDLHSELNLSSLELGDSALYFCASSAGQGGEKLFFGSGTQLSVL.

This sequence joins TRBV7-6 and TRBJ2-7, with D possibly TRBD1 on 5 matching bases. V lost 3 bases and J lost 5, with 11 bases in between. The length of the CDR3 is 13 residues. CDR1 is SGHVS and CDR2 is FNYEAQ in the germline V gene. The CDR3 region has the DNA TGTGCCAGCAGCTTCTTCTCCAGGGACGAGCAGTACTTC. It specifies CASSFFSRDEQYF. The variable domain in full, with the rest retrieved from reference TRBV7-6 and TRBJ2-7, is GAGVSQSPRYKVTKRGQDVALRCDPISGHVSLYWYRQALGQGPEFLTYFNYEAQQDKSGLPNDRFSAERPEGSISTLTIQRTEQRDSAMYRCASSFFSRDEQYFGPGTRLTVT.

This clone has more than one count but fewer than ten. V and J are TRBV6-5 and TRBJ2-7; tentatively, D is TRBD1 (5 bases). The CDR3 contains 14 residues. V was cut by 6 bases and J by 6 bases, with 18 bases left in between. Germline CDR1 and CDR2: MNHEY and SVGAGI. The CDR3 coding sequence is TGTGCCAGCAGCGTATGGGGCGCGTTTGGCGAGCAGTACTTC. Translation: CASSVWGAFGEQYF.

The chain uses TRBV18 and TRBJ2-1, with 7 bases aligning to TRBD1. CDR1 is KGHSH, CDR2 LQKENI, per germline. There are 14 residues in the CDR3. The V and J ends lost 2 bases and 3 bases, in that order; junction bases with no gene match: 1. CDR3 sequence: CASSPGQDYNEQFF. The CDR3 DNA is TGTGCCAGCTCACCAGGACAGGACTACAATGAGCAGTTCTTC.